The 10 T cell receptor beta chains below were found in one sample sequenced in a study of CD8+CD57+ T cells in acquired aplastic anemia. Genomic DNA templated the TCR beta VDJ and CDR3 profiling. TCRdb re-called the reads through MiXCR, storing one row per CDR3 protein. The repertoire has 200,000 or so distinct CDR3 sequences, around three fifths of them found once; the top ten carry roughly 46%. Sequencing was performed on sorted CD4+, CD8+, or CD8+CD57+ T cells (not recorded which) from PBMCs. These receptors originate from a human donor with severe aplastic anemia or a healthy control (not recorded which).

The genes are TRBV20-1 and TRBJ1-5; 8 bases are shared with TRBD1. Germline-derived CDR1 and CDR2 are DFQATT and SNEGSKA (reference sequence). CDR3 length: 13 residues. Trimming took 3 bases from V and 6 from J; bases not matched to a gene: 4. The chain's CDR3 is CSASGQGSQPQHF. DNA for the CDR3: TGCAGTGCTAGCGGACAGGGAAGTCAGCCCCAGCATTTT.

This chain links TRBV7-6 with TRBJ2-1; 7 bases are a match to TRBD1. The V gene end was trimmed by 0 bases and the J gene end by 3 bases; junction bases not matched to a gene: 11. Germline V gene sequence: CDR1 SGHVS, CDR2 FNYEAQ. This CDR3 is 18 amino acids long. CDR3 DNA sequence: TGTGCCAGCAGCTTAGCCCGCCGAACAGGGGCCAGCTACAATGAGCAGTTCTTC. It specifies CASSLARRTGASYNEQFF. Drawing the rest from reference TRBV7-6 and TRBJ2-1, the complete variable domain is GAGVSQSPRYKVTKRGQDVALRCDPISGHVSLYWYRQALGQGPEFLTYFNYEAQQDKSGLPNDRFSAERPEGSISTLTIQRTEQRDSAMYRCASSLARRTGASYNEQFFGPGTRLTVL.

CDR3 residues: CANRASDSGTYEQYF. CDR3 nucleotides: TGTGCCAATCGCGCCTCGGACAGTGGTACCTACGAGCAGTACTTC. The chain is built from TRBV19 and TRBJ2-7, with D perhaps TRBD1 (6 bases). Per the germline V gene, CDR1 is LNHDA and CDR2 is SQIVND (reference sequence). V lost 10 bases to trimming and J lost 2 bases, with 21 bases between them. The length of the CDR3 is 15 residues.

This clonotype was detected once. The chain has TRBV7-8 and TRBJ1-2; possible D gene TRBD1, 6 bases. V lost 3 bases and J 8 bases, leaving 19 bases between the germline ends. Germline V gene data show CDR1 as SGHVS and CDR2 as FQNEAQ. This CDR3 spans 15 amino acids. CDR3 in amino acids: CASSLSWGREEGYTF. In DNA form, the CDR3 reads TGTGCCAGCAGCTTGAGCTGGGGGCGCGAGGAAGGCTACACCTTC.

The chain employs TRBV7-9 and TRBJ2-3; TRBD1 is a possible D gene (5 bases). CDR3 length: 13 amino acids. The ends were cut back, 5 bases at V and 2 bases at J, with 8 bases in the middle. Germline values: CDR1 SEHNR, CDR2 FQNEAQ (reference sequence). CDR3 loop: CASSRQITDTQYF. The CDR3 region has the DNA TGTGCCAGCAGCCGACAGATCACAGATACGCAGTATTTT.

The chain uses TRBV24-1 and TRBJ1-2, with 7 positions matching TRBD1. This CDR3 region has 18 residues. Germline V gene lookup returns CDR1 KGHDR and CDR2 SFDVKD. V lost 7 bases, J lost 5 bases, and 21 bases stayed unmatched. CDR3 nucleotides: TGTGCCACCAGCATGGACAGGTGGAACACCGGGACAGCTTATGGCTACACCTTC. Protein product: CATSMDRWNTGTAYGYTF.

The gene calls are TRBV6-4 and TRBJ2-7; the D gene is possibly TRBD2 (6 bases). In germline, CDR1 is MRHNA, CDR2 SNTAGT. Trimming cost V 6 bases and J 3 bases, with 21 bases left between them. The CDR3 is 16 amino acids. The CDR3 sequence: CASRPGETSYDYEQYF. CDR3 DNA sequence: TGTGCCAGCAGACCGGGGGAGACATCCTATGACTACGAGCAGTACTTC.

J is TRBJ2-7 and V is TRBV9, with 8 bases fitting TRBD2. V trimming: 0 bases; J trimming: 4 bases; junction bases outside the gene matches: 3. Germline CDR1 and CDR2: SGDLS and YYNGEE. The CDR3 has 14 amino acids. The CDR3 spells CASSVVSGAYEQYF. Written as DNA, the CDR3 is TGTGCCAGCAGCGTAGTTAGCGGGGCGTACGAGCAGTACTTC.

The V and J genes are TRBV20-1 and TRBJ2-3, with 11 bases that match TRBD2. The germline CDR1 and CDR2 sequences are DFQATT and SNEGSKA (reference sequence). V was clipped by 0 bases and J by 2 bases; unmatched bases: 10. The CDR3 loop spans 18 amino acids. CDR3 amino acids: CSARDQRLAGGLTDTQYF. CDR3 in DNA: TGCAGTGCTAGAGATCAGAGATTAGCGGGGGGGCTCACAGATACGCAGTATTTT.

This clonotype has at least ten counts. This chain connects TRBV7-9 to TRBJ1-1; a possible D gene is TRBD1 (5 bases). Germline V CDR1 and CDR2: SEHNR, FQNEAQ (reference sequence). The CDR3 extends over 12 amino acids. V was shortened by 4 bases and J by 11 bases, with 14 bases between the two germline ends. The CDR3 loop is CASSSLGGMAFF. The CDR3 coding sequence is TGTGCCAGCAGCTCACTTGGGGGGATGGCTTTCTTT.